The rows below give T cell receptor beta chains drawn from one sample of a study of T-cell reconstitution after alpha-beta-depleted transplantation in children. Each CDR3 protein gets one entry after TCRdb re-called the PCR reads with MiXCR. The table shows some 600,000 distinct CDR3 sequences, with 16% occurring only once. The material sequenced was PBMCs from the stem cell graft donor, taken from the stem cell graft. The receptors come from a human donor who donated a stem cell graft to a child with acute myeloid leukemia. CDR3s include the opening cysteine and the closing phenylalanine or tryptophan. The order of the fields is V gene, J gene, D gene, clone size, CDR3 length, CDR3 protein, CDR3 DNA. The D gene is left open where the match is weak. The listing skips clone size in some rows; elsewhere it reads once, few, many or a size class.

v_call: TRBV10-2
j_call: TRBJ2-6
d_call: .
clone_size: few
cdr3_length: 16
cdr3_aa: CASSEQGRAGANVLTF
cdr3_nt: TGCGCCAGCAGTGAACAGGGCAGGGCTGGGGCCAACGTCCTGACTTTC

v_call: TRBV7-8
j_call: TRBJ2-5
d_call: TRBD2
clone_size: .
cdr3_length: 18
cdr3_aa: CASSLAQYGTSLQETQYF
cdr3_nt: TGTGCCAGCAGCTTAGCCCAGTACGGGACTAGCCTCCAAGAGACCCAGTACTTC

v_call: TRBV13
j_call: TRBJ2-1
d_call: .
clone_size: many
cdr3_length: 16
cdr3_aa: CASSPLERSSYNEQFF
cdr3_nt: TGTGCCAGCAGCCCGTTAGAGAGGAGCTCCTACAATGAGCAGTTCTTC

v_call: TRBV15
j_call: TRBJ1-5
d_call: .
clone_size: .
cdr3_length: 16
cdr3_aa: CATSRDTDRYNQPQHF
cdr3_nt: TGTGCCACCAGCAGAGATACGGACAGATACAATCAGCCCCAGCATTTT

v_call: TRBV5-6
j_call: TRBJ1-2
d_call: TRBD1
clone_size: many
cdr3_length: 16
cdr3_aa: CASSLELSGQGFGYTF
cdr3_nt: TGTGCCAGCAGCTTGGAGCTCTCGGGACAGGGTTTTGGCTACACCTTC

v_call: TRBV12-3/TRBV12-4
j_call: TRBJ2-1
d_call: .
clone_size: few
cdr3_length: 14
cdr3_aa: CASSSAQGGDEQFF
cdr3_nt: TGTGCCAGCAGTTCCGCCCAGGGTGGTGATGAGCAGTTCTTC

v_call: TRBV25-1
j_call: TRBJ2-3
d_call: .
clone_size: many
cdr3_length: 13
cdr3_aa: CASSYPGPDTQYF
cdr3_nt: TGTGCCAGCAGCTATCCGGGACCCGATACGCAGTATTTT

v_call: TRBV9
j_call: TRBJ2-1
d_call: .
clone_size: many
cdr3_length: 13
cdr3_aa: CASSLVRESEQFF
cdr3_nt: TGTGCCAGCAGCCTCGTCAGGGAGAGTGAGCAGTTCTTC

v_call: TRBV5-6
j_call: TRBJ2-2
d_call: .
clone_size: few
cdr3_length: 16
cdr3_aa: CASSLELQGNTGELFF
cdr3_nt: TGTGCCAGCAGCTTGGAATTACAGGGGAACACCGGGGAGCTGTTTTTT

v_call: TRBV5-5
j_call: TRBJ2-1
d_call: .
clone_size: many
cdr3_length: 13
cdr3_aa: CASSLRGPNEQFF
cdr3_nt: TGTGCCAGCAGCCTCCGGGGGCCCAATGAGCAGTTCTTC

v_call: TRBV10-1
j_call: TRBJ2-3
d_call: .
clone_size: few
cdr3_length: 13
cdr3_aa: CASSEQPMGTQYF
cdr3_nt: TGCGCCAGCAGTGAGCAGCCGATGGGTACGCAGTATTTT

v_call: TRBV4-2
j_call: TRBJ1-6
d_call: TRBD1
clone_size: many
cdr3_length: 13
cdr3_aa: CASSPDRGSPLHF
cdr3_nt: TGTGCCAGCAGCCCAGACAGGGGATCACCCCTCCACTTT

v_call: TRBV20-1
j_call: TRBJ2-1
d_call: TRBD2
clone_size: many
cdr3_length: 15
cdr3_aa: CSAGARTSPYNEQFF
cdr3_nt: TGCAGTGCTGGGGCCCGGACTAGCCCCTACAATGAGCAGTTCTTC

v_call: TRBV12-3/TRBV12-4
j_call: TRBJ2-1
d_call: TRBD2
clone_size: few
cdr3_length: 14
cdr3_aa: CASSPGGHGNEQFF
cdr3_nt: TGTGCCAGCAGCCCGGGGGGGCACGGGAATGAGCAGTTCTTC